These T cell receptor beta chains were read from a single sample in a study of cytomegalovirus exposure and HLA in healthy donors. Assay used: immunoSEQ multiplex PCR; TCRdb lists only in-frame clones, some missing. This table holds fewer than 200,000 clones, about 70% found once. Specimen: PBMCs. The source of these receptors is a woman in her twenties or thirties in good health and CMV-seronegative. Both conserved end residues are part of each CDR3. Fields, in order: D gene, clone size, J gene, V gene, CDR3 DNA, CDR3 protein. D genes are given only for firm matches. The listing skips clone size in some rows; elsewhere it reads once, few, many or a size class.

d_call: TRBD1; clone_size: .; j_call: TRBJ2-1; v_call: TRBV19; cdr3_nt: TGTGCCAGTACCGCGGTTGGGACAGGGATGAATGAGCAGTTCTTC; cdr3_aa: CASTAVGTGMNEQFF
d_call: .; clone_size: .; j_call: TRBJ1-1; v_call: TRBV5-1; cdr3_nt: TGCGCCAGCAGCCCCGGGGGTGGGAACACTGAAGCTTTCTTT; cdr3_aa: CASSPGGGNTEAFF
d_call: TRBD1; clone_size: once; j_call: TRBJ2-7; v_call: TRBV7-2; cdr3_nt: TGTGCCAGCAGCCCGACAGGGGGACTCTCCTACGAGCAGTACTTC; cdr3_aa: CASSPTGGLSYEQYF
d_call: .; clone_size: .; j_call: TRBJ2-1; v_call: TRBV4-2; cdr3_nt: TGTGCCAGCAGCCCGGGGGGGACAGGGAACAATGAGCAGTTCTTC; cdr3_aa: CASSPGGTGNNEQFF
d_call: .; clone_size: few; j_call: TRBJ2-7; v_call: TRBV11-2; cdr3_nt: TGTGCCAGCAGCTTGCCAGGGCTTGACGAGCAGTACTTC; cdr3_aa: CASSLPGLDEQYF
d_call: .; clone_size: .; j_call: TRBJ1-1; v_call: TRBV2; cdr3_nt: TGTGCCAGCAGTGAAGTCGGGGTGGGGACTGAAGCTTTCTTT; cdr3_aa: CASSEVGVGTEAFF
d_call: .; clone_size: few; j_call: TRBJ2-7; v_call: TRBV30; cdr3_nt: TGTGCCTGGAGTCAGACAGCCACCGCCTACGAGCAGTACTTC; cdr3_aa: CAWSQTATAYEQYF
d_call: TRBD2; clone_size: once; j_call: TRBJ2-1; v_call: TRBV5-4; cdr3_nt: TGTGCCAGCAGCCCCCCCGGGACTAGCGCAAACAATGAGCAGTTCTTC; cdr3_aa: CASSPPGTSANNEQFF
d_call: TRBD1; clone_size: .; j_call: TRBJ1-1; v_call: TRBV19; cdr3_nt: TGTGCCAGTAAAGGGTTTGGGACAGGGGGCTCTGAAGCTTTCTTT; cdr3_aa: CASKGFGTGGSEAFF
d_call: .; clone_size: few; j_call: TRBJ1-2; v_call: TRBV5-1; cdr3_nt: TGCGCCAGCAGCTTCCAAGCGGCCGGGTCCGCATCCGTCGGGTCTGGCTACACCTTC; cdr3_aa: CASSFQAAGSASVGSGYTF
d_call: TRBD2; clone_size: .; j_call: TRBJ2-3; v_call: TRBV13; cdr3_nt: TGTGCCAGCACTCCCCTAGCGGGAGGTCCTTCAGATACGCAGTATTTT; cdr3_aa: CASTPLAGGPSDTQYF
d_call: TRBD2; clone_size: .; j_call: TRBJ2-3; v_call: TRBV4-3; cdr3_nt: TGCGCCAGCAGCCGCACGACTAGCGGGAGAGCAGATACGCAGTATTTT; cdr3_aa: CASSRTTSGRADTQYF
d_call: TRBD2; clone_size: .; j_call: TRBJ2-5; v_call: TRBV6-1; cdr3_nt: TGTGCCAGCAGTGGGGGACTAGCGGGAGGAGAGACCCAGTACTTC; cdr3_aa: CASSGGLAGGETQYF
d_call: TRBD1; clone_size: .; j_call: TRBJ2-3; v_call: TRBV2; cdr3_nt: TGTGCCAGCAGTGACCCGTCCGACAGGGTACGGTTGGCAGATACGCAGTATTTT; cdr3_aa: CASSDPSDRVRLADTQYF
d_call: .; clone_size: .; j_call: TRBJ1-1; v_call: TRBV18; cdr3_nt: TGTGCCAGCTCACCCACCGGGGGAATGAATGGGAACACTGAAGCTTTCTTT; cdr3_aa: CASSPTGGMNGNTEAFF
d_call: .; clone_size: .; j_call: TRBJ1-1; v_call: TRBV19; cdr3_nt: TGTGCCAGTAGTATTTGGGGGGATGGCACTGAAGCTTTCTTT; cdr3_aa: CASSIWGDGTEAFF
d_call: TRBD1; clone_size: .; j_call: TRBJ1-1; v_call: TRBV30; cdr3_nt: TGTGCCTGGACCCCCAAGGGAGGGACAGGGGGTACTGAAGCTTTCTTT; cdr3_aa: CAWTPKGGTGGTEAFF
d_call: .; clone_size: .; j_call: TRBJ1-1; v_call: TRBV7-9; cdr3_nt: TGTGCCAGCAGCTTAGGAGAGACACCTGAAGCTTTCTTT; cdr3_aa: CASSLGETPEAFF
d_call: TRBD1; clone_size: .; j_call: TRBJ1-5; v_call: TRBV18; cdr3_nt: TGTGCCAGCTCACTGGGACAGGACAATCAGCCCCAGCATTTT; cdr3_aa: CASSLGQDNQPQHF
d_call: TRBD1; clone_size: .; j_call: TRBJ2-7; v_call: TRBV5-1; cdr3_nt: TGCGCCAGCAGCTTGTCCGGGACAGGGGTTGTGCACGAGCAGTACTTC; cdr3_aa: CASSLSGTGVVHEQYF
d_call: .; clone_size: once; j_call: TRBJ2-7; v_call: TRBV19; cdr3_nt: TGTGCCAGTAGAGCAGGTGGAGGGGGCCCCTACGAGCAGTACTTC; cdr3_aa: CASRAGGGGPYEQYF
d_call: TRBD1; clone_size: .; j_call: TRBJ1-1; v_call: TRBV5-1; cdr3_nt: TGCGCCAGCAGCACGGGACAGAGAAACATGAACACTGAAGCTTTCTTT; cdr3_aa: CASSTGQRNMNTEAFF
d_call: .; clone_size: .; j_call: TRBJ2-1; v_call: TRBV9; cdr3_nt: TGTGCCAGCAGCTTGACAGGCTACAATGAGCAGTTCTTC; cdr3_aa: CASSLTGYNEQFF
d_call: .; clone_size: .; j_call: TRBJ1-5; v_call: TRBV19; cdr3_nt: TGTGCCAGTCTCAGGCCAGGGAATAGCAATCAGCCCCAGCATTTT; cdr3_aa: CASLRPGNSNQPQHF
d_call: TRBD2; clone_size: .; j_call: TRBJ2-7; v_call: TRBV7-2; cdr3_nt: TGTGCCAGCAGCACGCTAGCGGGGTCCTACGAGCAGTACTTC; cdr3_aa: CASSTLAGSYEQYF
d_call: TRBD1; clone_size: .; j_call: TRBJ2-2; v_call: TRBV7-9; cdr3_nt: TGTGCCAGCAGTAGGACAGGGGGCGATCACGGGGAGCTGTTTTTT; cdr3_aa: CASSRTGGDHGELFF
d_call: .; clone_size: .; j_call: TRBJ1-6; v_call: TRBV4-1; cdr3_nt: TGCGCCAGCAGCCAGGGAGGGAGCTATAATTCACCCCTCCACTTT; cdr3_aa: CASSQGGSYNSPLHF
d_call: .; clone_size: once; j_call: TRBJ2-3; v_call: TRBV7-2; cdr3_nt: TGTGCCAGCAGCTTAGAAGTTAGCAGAACGCAGTATTTT; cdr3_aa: CASSLEVSRTQYF